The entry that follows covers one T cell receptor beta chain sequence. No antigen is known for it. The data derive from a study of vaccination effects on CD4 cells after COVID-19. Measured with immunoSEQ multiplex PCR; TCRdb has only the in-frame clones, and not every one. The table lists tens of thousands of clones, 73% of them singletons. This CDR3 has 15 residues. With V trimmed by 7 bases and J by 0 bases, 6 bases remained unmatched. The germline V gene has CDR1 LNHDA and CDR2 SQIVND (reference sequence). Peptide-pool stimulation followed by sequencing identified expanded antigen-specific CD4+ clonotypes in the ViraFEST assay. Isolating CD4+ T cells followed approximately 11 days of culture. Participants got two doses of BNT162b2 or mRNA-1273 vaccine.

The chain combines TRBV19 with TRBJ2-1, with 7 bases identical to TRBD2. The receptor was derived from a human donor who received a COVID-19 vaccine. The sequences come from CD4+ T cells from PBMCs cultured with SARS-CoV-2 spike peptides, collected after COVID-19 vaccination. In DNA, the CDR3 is TGTGCCAGTACCGGGAGGCCGAGCTCCTACAATGAGCAGTTCTTC. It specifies CASTGRPSSYNEQFF. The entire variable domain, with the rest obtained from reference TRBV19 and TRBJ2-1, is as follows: DGGITQSPKYLFRKEGQNVTLSCEQNLNHDAMYWYRQDPGQGLRLIYYSQIVNDFQKGDIAEGYSVSREKKESFPLTVTSAQKNPTAFYLCASTGRPSSYNEQFFGPGTRLTVL.